The 16 T cell receptor beta chains presented below share a single source sample, sequenced in a study of blood T cell repertoires in COVID-19 (dated by TCRdb to 2020 to 2021). The library was produced with the immunoSEQ multiplex PCR assay. Held by TCRdb, this immuneACCESS table contains in-frame sequences only and omits some clones. Under half of the omission traces to an unresolved V gene where checked; the cause of the rest is unknown. Here the sample has under 200,000 clones; less than 90% occur a single time. Around 6.5% of the sample comes from the top ten. Specimen: PBMCs or T cells enriched from blood (not recorded which). These receptors were taken from a woman aged 50 to 60 who had recovered from COVID-19.

The chain combines TRBV7-9 with TRBJ2-7; perhaps TRBD1 as D (7 bases). CDR1 and CDR2 (germline): SEHNR, FQNEAQ (reference sequence). The germline V and J ends were trimmed by 5 bases and 5 bases, with 19 bases remaining between them. The CDR3 loop spans 15 amino acids. In DNA, the CDR3 is TGTGCCAGCAGCCACACAGGAGGGGGCGTACACGAGCAGTACTTC. This sequence encodes CASSHTGGGVHEQYF.

CDR3 loop: CASRSPPAGELFF. The CDR3 nucleotides read TGTGCCAGCCGGTCACCGCCCGCCGGGGAGCTGTTTTTT. V gene TRBV3-1 (or the pseudogene TRBV3-2) combines with J gene TRBJ2-2; D is uncertain. The CDR3 is 13 residues long. V was shortened by 8 bases and J by 6 bases, with 13 bases between the two germline ends. The germline V gene encodes CDR1 LGHDT and CDR2 YNNKEL (reference sequence).

CDR3: CASSKSSGSSYNEQFF. Written as DNA, the CDR3 is TGTGCCAGCAGCAAGTCTAGCGGAAGCTCCTACAATGAGCAGTTCTTC. The chain recombines TRBV21-1 with TRBJ2-1; TRBD2, the table's D call, lacks a check against the DNA. TRBV21-1 is assigned pseudogene status. The CDR3 is 16 amino acids.

The table lists this clone with a count of one. The chain combines TRBV5-4 with TRBJ1-1; 11 bases are shared with TRBD1. The ends lost 1 base at V and 7 bases at J; junction bases unmatched: 6. Looked up from germline, CDR1 is SGHNT and CDR2 is YYREEE (reference sequence). The CDR3 sequence is 15 residues long. CDR3 residues: CASSLPDRGLDEAFF. CDR3 nucleotide sequence: TGTGCCAGCAGCTTGCCGGACAGGGGGCTTGATGAAGCTTTCTTT.

J is TRBJ1-5 and V is TRBV19, with no clear D. The CDR3 covers 14 residues. V was shortened by 7 bases and J by 2 bases, with 12 bases between the two germline ends. Germline CDR1 LNHDA, CDR2 SQIVND (reference sequence). This CDR3 is CASTPVLGNQPQHF. DNA of the CDR3: TGTGCCAGTACCCCGGTGTTGGGCAATCAGCCCCAGCATTTT.

The rearrangement joins TRBV10-2 to TRBJ2-1, with a possible D match to TRBD1 (6 bases). The V gene's germline CDR1 is WSHSY and CDR2 SAAADI. V lost 7 bases, J lost 1 base, and 14 bases lay in between. The CDR3 runs 15 residues. The chain's CDR3 is CASTRLGASYNEQFF. CDR3 bases: TGCGCCAGCACCCGATTGGGGGCATCCTACAATGAGCAGTTCTTC.

J is TRBJ1-6 and V is TRBV11-2, with TRBD1 matching 8 bases. The CDR3 covers 19 residues. The V gene's germline CDR1 is SGHAT and CDR2 FQNNGV. With 6 bases clipped from V and 0 bases from J, the junction kept 13 bases outside the gene matches. The CDR3 sequence is CASRPGTGSRSSYNSPLHF. DNA for the CDR3: TGTGCCAGCAGACCCGGGACAGGATCTCGGAGCTCCTATAATTCACCCCTCCACTTT.

The chain uses TRBV29-1 and TRBJ2-5; TRBD1 matches 8 bases. J lost 2 bases, V lost 0 bases, and 2 bases had no gene match. CDR3 length equals 14 residues. Germline V gene sequence: CDR1 SQVTM, CDR2 ANQGSEA. In DNA, the CDR3 is TGCAGCGTTGAAGACGGGACAGGACAAGAGACCCAGTACTTC. This codes for CSVEDGTGQETQYF.

Only one count was recorded for this clone. The CDR3 DNA is TGTGCCAGCTCACCTGGACAGGTTAGCTCCTACGAGCAGTACTTC. Translating it yields CASSPGQVSSYEQYF. This chain connects TRBV18 to TRBJ2-7; 7 bases agree with TRBD1. Germline V gene data show CDR1 as KGHSH and CDR2 as LQKENI. Trimming took 3 bases from V and 0 from J; bases not matched to a gene: 5. The CDR3 length is 15 residues.

The gene calls are TRBV28 and TRBJ1-6, with unresolved D. The CDR3 totals 13 residues. The V and J ends lost 3 bases and 17 bases respectively, with 17 bases between them. Germline-derived CDR1 and CDR2 are MDHEN and SYDVKM. The CDR3 spells CASSFGVEAGIHF. DNA for the CDR3: TGTGCCAGCAGTTTCGGGGTAGAGGCGGGAATCCACTTT.

This clone was seen just once. CDR3 loop: CATSQGTTEQYF. The DNA of the CDR3 is TGTGCCACCAGCCAGGGGACTACCGAGCAGTACTTC. The rearrangement joins TRBV24-1 to TRBJ2-7; D possibly corresponds to TRBD2 (7 bases). Per the germline V gene, CDR1 is KGHDR and CDR2 is SFDVKD. The CDR3 spans 12 residues. V was cut by 7 bases and J by 6 bases, with 12 bases left in between.

V usage is TRBV5-5 and J usage is TRBJ1-6; no reliable D call. Germline lookup yields CDR1 SGHKS and CDR2 YYEKEE (reference sequence). The CDR3 has 17 amino acids. V lost 4 bases and J lost 0, with 14 bases in between. In nucleotides, the CDR3 is TGTGCCAGCAGCAGGATACCCGGGAACTCCTATAATTCACCCCTCCACTTT. Its protein is CASSRIPGNSYNSPLHF.

This clone was observed once. The rearrangement joins TRBV5-8 to TRBJ1-1; TRBD1 might be the D (5 bases). CDR1 and CDR2 from the germline V gene are SGHTS and YDEGEE. The V end was cut by 2 bases, the J end by 9 bases, with 11 bases between. The CDR3 loop spans 12 amino acids. CDR3 DNA: TGTGCCAGCAGCTTAAGCGGGACTCAAGCTTTCTTT. Its translation: CASSLSGTQAFF.

The V and J genes are TRBV10-1 and TRBJ2-7, with 7 bases aligning to TRBD1. The CDR3 consists of 13 residues. Losses at the gene ends were 5 bases for V and 3 bases for J; bases not matched to a gene: 4. Looked up from germline, CDR1 is WNHNN and CDR2 is SYGVQD (reference sequence). The CDR3 region is CASSPGGIYEQYF. CDR3 nucleotide sequence: TGCGCCAGCAGTCCAGGGGGTATCTACGAGCAGTACTTC.

This clone showed up just a few times. The chain employs TRBV6-5 and TRBJ1-1, with 12 bases aligning to TRBD1. Unmatched junction bases numbered 3, after V lost 2 bases and J lost 5 bases. Germline V lookup: CDR1 MNHEY, CDR2 SVGAGI. The CDR3 has 15 amino acids. The CDR3 DNA reads TGTGCCAGCAGTTACGGGACAGGGGGCCAAACTGAAGCTTTCTTT. It encodes CASSYGTGGQTEAFF.

This chain joins TRBV19 and TRBJ2-2; TRBD1 aligns across 10 bases. Germline V gene sequence: CDR1 LNHDA, CDR2 SQIVND (reference sequence). The CDR3 runs to 16 residues. Trimming took 5 bases from V and 2 from J; bases not matched to a gene: 5. The CDR3, as DNA: TGTGCCAGTAGTCTCGACAGGGGGCTCAACACCGGGGAGCTGTTTTTT. This gives the protein CASSLDRGLNTGELFF. Based on the CDR3 plus reference TRBV19 and TRBJ2-2, the full variable domain is DGGITQSPKYLFRKEGQNVTLSCEQNLNHDAMYWYRQDPGQGLRLIYYSQIVNDFQKGDIAEGYSVSREKKESFPLTVTSAQKNPTAFYLCASSLDRGLNTGELFFGEGSRLTVL.